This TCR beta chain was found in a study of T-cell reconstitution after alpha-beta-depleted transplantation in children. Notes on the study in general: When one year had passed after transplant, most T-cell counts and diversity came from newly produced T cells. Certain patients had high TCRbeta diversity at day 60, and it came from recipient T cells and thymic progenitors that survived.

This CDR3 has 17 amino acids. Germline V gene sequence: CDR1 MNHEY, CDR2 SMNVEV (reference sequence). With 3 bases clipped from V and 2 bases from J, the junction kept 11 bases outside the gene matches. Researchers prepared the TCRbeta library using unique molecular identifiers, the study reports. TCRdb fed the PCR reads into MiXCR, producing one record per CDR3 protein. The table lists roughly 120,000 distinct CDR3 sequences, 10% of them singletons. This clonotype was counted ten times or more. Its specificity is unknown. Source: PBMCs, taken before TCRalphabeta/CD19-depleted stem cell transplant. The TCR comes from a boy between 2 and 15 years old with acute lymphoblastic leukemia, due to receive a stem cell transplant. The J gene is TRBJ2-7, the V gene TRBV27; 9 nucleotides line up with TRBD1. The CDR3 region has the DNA TGTGCCAGCAGTTTTGACTTGCCGGACAGGGGAGCCTACGAGCAGTACTTC. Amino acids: CASSFDLPDRGAYEQYF.